The 2 T cell receptor beta chains below come from one sample, sequenced in a study of OX40 agonist ivuxolimab in advanced cancers. Library construction relied on the immunoSEQ multiplex PCR assay. The clones in this table, taken by TCRdb from immuneACCESS, are in-frame only. Not every clone is retained; where verified, under half of the shortfall comes from an unresolved V gene, and the cause of the rest is unknown. This sample gives roughly 92,000 clones in total; under 95% of them show up just once. The ten biggest clones cover 3% to 3.5% of the sample. This material consisted of CD4+ or CD8+ T cells sorted from blood, taken in a trial of the OX40 agonist ivuxolimab. Receptors were obtained from an adult with an advanced solid tumor such as melanoma, head and neck, liver or kidney cancer.

The chain joins TRBV27 to TRBJ2-7; D is possibly TRBD1 or TRBD2 (6 bases each). CDR3 length: 11 residues. The V end lost 6 bases, the J end lost 8 bases, and 11 bases lay between the germline ends. Germline CDR1 MNHEY, CDR2 SMNVEV (reference sequence). The CDR3 coding sequence is TGTGCCAGCAGCCAAGGGGGGCAGCAGTACTTC. It specifies CASSQGGQQYF.

The chain has TRBV11-2 and TRBJ1-3, with D unclear. The CDR3 extends over 11 amino acids. Germline loops: CDR1 SGHAT, CDR2 FQNNGV. V lost 6 bases and J lost 13, with 13 bases in between. As DNA, the CDR3 is TGTGCCAGCAGGCAGCAGTGGGATATATATTTT. Its translation: CASRQQWDIYF.